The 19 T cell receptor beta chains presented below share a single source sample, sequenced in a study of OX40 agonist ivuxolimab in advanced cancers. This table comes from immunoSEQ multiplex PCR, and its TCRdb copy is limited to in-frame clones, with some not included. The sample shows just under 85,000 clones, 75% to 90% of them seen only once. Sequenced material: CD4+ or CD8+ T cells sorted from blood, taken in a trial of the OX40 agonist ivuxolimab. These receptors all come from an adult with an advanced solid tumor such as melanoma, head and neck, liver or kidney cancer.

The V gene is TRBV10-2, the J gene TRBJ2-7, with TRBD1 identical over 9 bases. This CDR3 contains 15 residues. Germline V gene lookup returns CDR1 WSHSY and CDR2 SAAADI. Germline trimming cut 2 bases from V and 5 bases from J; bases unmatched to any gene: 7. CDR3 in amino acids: CASSETGTGYDEQYF. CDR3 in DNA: TGCGCCAGCAGTGAGACCGGGACAGGGTATGACGAGCAGTACTTC.

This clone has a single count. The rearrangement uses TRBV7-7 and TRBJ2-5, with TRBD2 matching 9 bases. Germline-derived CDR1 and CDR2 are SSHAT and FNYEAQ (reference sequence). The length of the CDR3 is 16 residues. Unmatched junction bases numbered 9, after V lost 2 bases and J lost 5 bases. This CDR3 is CASSLSAGGGWETQYF. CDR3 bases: TGTGCCAGCAGCTTATCAGCGGGGGGCGGCTGGGAGACCCAGTACTTC.

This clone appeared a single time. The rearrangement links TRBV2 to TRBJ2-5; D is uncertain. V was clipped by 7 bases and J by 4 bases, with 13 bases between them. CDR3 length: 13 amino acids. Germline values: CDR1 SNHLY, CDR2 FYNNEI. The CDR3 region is CASTMAPPETQYF. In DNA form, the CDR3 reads TGTGCCAGCACTATGGCTCCTCCAGAGACCCAGTACTTC.

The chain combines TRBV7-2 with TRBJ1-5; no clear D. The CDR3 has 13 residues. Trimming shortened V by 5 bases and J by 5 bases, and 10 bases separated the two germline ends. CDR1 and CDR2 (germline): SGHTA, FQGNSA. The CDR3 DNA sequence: TGTGCCAGCAGCAAGCGGAGCGATCAGCCCCAGCATTTT. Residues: CASSKRSDQPQHF.

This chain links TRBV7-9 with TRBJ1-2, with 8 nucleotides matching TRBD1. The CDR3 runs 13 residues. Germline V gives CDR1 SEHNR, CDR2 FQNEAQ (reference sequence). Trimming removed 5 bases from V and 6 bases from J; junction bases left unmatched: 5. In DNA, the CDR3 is TGTGCCAGCAGCCTAAGACAGGGGCATGGCTACACCTTC. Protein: CASSLRQGHGYTF.

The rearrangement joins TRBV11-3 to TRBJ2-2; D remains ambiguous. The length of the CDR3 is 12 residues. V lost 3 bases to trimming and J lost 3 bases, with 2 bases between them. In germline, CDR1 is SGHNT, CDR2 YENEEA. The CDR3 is CASSFDTGELFF. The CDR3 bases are TGTGCCAGCAGCTTCGACACCGGGGAGCTGTTTTTT.

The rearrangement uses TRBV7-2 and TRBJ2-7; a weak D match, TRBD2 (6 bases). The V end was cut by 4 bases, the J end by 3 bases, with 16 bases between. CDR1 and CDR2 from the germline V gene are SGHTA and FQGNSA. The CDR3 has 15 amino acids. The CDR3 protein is CASSSVGGANYEQYF. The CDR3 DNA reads TGTGCCAGCAGCTCCGTTGGCGGGGCTAACTACGAGCAGTACTTC.

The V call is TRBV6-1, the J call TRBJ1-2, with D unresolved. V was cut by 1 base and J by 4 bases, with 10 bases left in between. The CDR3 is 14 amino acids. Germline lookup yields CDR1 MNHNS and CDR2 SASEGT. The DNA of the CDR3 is TGTGCCAGCAGTGAAGGGCCGGGGTCCTATGGCTACACCTTC. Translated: CASSEGPGSYGYTF.

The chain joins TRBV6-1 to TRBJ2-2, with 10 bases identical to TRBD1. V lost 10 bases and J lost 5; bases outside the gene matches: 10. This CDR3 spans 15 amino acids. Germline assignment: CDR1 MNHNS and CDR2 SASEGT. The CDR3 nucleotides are TGTGCCACTAAGTGGGACAGGGGAGGAACCGGGGAGCTGTTTTTT. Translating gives CATKWDRGGTGELFF.

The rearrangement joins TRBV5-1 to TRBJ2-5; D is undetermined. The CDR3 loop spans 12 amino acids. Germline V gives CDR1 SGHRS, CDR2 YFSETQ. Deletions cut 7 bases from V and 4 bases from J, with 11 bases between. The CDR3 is CASGRVPETQYF. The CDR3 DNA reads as TGCGCCAGCGGAAGGGTCCCAGAGACCCAGTACTTC. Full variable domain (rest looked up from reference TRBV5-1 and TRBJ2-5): KAGVTQTPRYLIKTRGQQVTLSCSPISGHRSVSWYQQTPGQGLQFLFEYFSETQRNKGNFPGRFSGRQFSNSRSEMNVSTLELGDSALYLCASGRVPETQYFGPGTRLLVL.

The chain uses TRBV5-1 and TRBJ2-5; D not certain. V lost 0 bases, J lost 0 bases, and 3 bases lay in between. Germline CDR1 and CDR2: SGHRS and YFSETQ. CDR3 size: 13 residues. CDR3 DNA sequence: TGCGCCAGCAGCTTGGTTGACCAAGAGACCCAGTACTTC. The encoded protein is CASSLVDQETQYF. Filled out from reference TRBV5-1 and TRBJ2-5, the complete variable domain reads KAGVTQTPRYLIKTRGQQVTLSCSPISGHRSVSWYQQTPGQGLQFLFEYFSETQRNKGNFPGRFSGRQFSNSRSEMNVSTLELGDSALYLCASSLVDQETQYFGPGTRLLVL.

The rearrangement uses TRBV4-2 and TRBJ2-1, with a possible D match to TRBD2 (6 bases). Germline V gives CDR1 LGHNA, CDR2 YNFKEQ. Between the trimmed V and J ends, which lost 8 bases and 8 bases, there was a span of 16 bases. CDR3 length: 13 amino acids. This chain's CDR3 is CASGPTGGDEQFF. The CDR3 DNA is TGTGCCAGCGGTCCGACGGGCGGGGATGAGCAGTTCTTC.

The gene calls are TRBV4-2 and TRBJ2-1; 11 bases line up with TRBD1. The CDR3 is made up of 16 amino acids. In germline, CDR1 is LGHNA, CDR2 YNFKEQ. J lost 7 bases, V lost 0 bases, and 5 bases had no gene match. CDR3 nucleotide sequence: TGTGCCAGCAGCCAAGATTTTGGACAGGGGGCTAATGAGCAGTTCTTC. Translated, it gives CASSQDFGQGANEQFF.

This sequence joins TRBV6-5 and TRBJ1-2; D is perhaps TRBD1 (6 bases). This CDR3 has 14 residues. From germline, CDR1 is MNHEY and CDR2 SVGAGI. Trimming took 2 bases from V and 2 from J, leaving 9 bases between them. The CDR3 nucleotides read TGTGCCAGCAGTTACAGGCAGGGGAACTATGGCTACACCTTC. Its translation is CASSYRQGNYGYTF.

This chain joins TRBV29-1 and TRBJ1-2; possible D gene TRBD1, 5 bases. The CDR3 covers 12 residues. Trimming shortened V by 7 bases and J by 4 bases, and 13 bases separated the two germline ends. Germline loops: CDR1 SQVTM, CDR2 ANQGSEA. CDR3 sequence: CSAHDSSYGYTF. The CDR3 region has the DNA TGCAGCGCTCACGACAGTAGCTATGGCTACACCTTC.

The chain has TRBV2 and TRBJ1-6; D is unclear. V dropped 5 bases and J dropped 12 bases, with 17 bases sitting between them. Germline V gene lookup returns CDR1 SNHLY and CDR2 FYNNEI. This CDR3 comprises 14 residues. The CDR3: CASSPPPPVVPLHF. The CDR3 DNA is TGTGCCAGCAGTCCTCCCCCCCCGGTGGTACCCCTCCACTTT.

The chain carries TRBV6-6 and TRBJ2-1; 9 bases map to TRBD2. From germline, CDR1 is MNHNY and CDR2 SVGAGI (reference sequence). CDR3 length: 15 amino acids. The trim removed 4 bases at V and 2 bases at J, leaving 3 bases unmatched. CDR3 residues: CASSLTSGAYNEQFF. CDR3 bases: TGTGCCAGCAGTTTGACTAGCGGCGCCTACAATGAGCAGTTCTTC.

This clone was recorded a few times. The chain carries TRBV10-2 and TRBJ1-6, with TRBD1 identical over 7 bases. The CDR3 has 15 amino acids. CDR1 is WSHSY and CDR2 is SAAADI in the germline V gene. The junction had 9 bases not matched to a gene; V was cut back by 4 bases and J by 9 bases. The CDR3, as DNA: TGCGCCAGCAGTGGAAACAGGGGTTCAAGTTCACCCCTCCACTTT. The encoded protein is CASSGNRGSSSPLHF.

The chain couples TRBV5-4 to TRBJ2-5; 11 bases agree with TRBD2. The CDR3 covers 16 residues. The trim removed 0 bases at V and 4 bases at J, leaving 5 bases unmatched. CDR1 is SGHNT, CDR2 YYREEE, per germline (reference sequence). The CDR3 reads CASSLGSGGARETQYF. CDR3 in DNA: TGTGCCAGCAGCTTGGGTAGCGGGGGGGCCCGAGAGACCCAGTACTTC.